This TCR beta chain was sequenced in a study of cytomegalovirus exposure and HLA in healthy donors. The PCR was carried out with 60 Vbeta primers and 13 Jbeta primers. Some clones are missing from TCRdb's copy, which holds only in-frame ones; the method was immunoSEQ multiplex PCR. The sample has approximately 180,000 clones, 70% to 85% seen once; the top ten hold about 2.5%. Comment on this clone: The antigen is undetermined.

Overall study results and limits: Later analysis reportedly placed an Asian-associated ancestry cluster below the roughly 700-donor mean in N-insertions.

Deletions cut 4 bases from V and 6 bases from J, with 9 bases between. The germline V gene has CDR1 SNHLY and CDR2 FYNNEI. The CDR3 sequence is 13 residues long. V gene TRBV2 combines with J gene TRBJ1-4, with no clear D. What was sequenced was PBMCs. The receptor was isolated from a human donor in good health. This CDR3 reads CASSARMDEKLFF. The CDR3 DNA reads TGTGCCAGCAGTGCCAGGATGGATGAAAAACTGTTTTTT.